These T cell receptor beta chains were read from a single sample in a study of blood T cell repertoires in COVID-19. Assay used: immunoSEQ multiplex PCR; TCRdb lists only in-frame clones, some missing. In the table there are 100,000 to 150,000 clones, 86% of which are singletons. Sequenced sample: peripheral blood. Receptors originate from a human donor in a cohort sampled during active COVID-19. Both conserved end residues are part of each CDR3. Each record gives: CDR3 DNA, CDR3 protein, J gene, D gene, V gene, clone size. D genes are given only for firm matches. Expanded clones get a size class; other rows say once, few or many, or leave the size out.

CDR3nt: TGTGCCAGTTCAAGCGGGACTGGGGCCAACGTCCTGACTTTC
CDR3aa: CASSSGTGANVLTF
j_gene: TRBJ2-6
d_gene: TRBD2
v_gene: TRBV25-1
abundance: once

CDR3nt: TGTGCCAGCAGTGAATCTTTAGGGAGGCTGTACTTC
CDR3aa: CASSESLGRLYF
j_gene: TRBJ2-7
d_gene: -
v_gene: TRBV25-1
abundance: -

CDR3nt: TGTGCCAGCTCACCTCCGGGACTGGCCTACAATGAGCAGTTCTTC
CDR3aa: CASSPPGLAYNEQFF
j_gene: TRBJ2-1
d_gene: -
v_gene: TRBV18
abundance: -

CDR3nt: TGTGCCAGCAGCTACCGTTGGCAGGGGCGCTCACCCCTCCACTTT
CDR3aa: CASSYRWQGRSPLHF
j_gene: TRBJ1-6
d_gene: -
v_gene: TRBV28
abundance: -

CDR3nt: TGCAGCGCCTACAGGGACCCACAGGACGAGCAGTACTTC
CDR3aa: CSAYRDPQDEQYF
j_gene: TRBJ2-7
d_gene: -
v_gene: TRBV29-1
abundance: -

CDR3nt: TGTGCCAGCAGCTTCACTAGCGGACCGTACGAGCAGTACTTC
CDR3aa: CASSFTSGPYEQYF
j_gene: TRBJ2-7
d_gene: TRBD2
v_gene: TRBV5-6
abundance: few

CDR3nt: TGTGCCAGCAGCTTAGAGTCAGGACTAGCGGGAGTCAATGAGCAGTTCTTC
CDR3aa: CASSLESGLAGVNEQFF
j_gene: TRBJ2-1
d_gene: TRBD2
v_gene: TRBV7-2
abundance: -

CDR3nt: TGTGCCAGCAGCTTAATTGGAGGGGAGGGTGGCAATGAGCAGTTCTTC
CDR3aa: CASSLIGGEGGNEQFF
j_gene: TRBJ2-1
d_gene: TRBD2
v_gene: TRBV7-6
abundance: once

CDR3nt: TGTGCCAGCGGACAAGGGGCCTCACCCCTCTACAATGAGCAGTTCTTC
CDR3aa: CASGQGASPLYNEQFF
j_gene: TRBJ2-1
d_gene: -
v_gene: TRBV21-1
abundance: -

CDR3nt: TGTGCCAGCAGCTCACTTGACAGGGTTGGCTACACCTTC
CDR3aa: CASSSLDRVGYTF
j_gene: TRBJ1-2
d_gene: TRBD1
v_gene: TRBV5-6
abundance: -

CDR3nt: TGTGCCAGCAGTCGCGGGACAGGGTTTACTGAAGCTTTCTTT
CDR3aa: CASSRGTGFTEAFF
j_gene: TRBJ1-1
d_gene: TRBD1
v_gene: TRBV6-5
abundance: -

CDR3nt: TGTGCCAGCTCACCAACCCAGGGTGGCAACACCGGGGAGCTGTTTTTT
CDR3aa: CASSPTQGGNTGELFF
j_gene: TRBJ2-2
d_gene: -
v_gene: TRBV18
abundance: few